The clone carrying this T cell receptor (beta chain) was counted only a few times. Its antigen is unknown. V lost 3 bases, J lost 0 bases, and 14 bases lay in between. Germline values: CDR1 SGHTA, CDR2 FQGNSA. The CDR3 sequence is 16 residues long. The source of the sample is a study of T-cell memory formation after mild COVID-19. A 5'RACE reaction primed in the constant segment made cDNA libraries of TCR alpha and TCR beta, and these carried sample barcodes and UMIs. TCRdb processed the 5' RACE reads anew with MiXCR; each CDR3 protein has one entry. The sample includes around 430,000 distinct CDR3 sequences, 15% to 20% seen only once; the top ten take roughly a fifth. Study-level points and caveats: For contracting clones, CD4+ ones sat mainly in CM and EM, CD8+ in EMRA. The pre-infection memory compartment contained some responding clones, suggesting cross-reactive memory joined. Balance between CD4 and CD8 was seen in clones contracting day 15 to 85, and a CD4+ lean was seen in later expanders.

The chain links TRBV7-2 to TRBJ2-5; D is perhaps TRBD1 or TRBD2 (5 bases each). The receptor's source is a young man who had mild COVID-19 (a few samples of this study predate the infection). Cell type and time point are not known. Material for sequencing was PBMCs or a T cell subset sorted from them (not recorded which). The CDR3 DNA is TGTGCCAGCAGCTTCTACGGGGACCCGTACCAAGAGACCCAGTACTTC. Translated: CASSFYGDPYQETQYF.